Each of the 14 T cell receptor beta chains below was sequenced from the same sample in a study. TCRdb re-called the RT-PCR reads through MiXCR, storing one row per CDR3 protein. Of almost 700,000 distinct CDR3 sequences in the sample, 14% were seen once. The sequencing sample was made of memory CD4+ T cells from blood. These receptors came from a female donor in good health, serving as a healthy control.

As DNA, the CDR3 is TGTGCCAGCACTCCCCAGGGCGGGTCTACGCAGTATTTT. This encodes CASTPQGGSTQYF. This rearrangement joins TRBV12-3 or TRBV12-4 to TRBJ2-3; D possibly uses TRBD1 or TRBD2 (5 bases each). This CDR3 contains 13 residues. The V gene lost 7 bases and the J gene lost 8 bases, with 16 bases spanning the gap.

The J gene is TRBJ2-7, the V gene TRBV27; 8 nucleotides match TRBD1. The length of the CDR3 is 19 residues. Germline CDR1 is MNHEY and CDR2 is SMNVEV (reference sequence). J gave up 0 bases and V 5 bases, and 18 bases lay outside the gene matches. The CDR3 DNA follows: TGTGCCAGCAGTCCCCAGACAGGGGCCTCCTTCTTTAGCTCCTACGAGCAGTACTTC. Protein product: CASSPQTGASFFSSYEQYF.

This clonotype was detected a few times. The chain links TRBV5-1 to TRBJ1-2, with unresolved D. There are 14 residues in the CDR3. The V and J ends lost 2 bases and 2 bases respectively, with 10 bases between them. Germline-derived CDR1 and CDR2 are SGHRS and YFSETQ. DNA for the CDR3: TGCGCCAGCAGCTTAACCAACAGCAACTATGGCTACACCTTC. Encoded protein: CASSLTNSNYGYTF.

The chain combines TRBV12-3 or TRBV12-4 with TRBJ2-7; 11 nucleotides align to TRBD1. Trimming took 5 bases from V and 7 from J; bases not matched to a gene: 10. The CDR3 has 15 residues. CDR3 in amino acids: CASSPAGQGVEEQYF. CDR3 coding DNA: TGTGCCAGCAGTCCTGCGGGACAGGGGGTGGAAGAGCAGTACTTC.

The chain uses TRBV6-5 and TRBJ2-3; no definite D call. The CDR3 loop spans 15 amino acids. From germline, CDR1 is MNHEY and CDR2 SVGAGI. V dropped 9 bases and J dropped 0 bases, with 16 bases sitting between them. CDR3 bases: TGTGCCAGTGGTATGTCATCCCCTAGCACAGATACGCAGTATTTT. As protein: CASGMSSPSTDTQYF.

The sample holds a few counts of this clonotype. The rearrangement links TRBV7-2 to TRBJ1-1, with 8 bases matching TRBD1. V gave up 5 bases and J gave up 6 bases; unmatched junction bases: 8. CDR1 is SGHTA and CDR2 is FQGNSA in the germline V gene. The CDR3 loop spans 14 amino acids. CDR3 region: CASSLRTGSPEAFF. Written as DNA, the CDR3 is TGTGCCAGCAGCCTTCGGACAGGGAGCCCTGAAGCTTTCTTT.

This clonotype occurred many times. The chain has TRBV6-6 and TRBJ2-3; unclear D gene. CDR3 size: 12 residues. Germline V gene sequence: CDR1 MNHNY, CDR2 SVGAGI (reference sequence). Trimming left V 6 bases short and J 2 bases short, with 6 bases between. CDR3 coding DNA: TGTGCCAGCAGACCGAACACAGATACGCAGTATTTT. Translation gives CASRPNTDTQYF.

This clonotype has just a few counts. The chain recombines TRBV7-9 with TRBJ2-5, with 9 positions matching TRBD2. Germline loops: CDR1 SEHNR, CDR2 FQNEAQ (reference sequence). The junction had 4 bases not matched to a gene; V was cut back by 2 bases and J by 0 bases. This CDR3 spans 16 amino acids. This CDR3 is CASSLFWTSDQETQYF. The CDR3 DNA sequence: TGTGCCAGCAGCTTATTTTGGACTAGCGACCAAGAGACCCAGTACTTC.

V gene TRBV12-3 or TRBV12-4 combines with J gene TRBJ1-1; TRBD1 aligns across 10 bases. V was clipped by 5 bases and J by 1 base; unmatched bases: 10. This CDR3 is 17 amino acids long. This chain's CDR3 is CASSQDRGRTANTEAFF. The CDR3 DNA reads TGTGCCAGCAGTCAAGACAGGGGGCGAACGGCGAACACTGAAGCTTTCTTT.

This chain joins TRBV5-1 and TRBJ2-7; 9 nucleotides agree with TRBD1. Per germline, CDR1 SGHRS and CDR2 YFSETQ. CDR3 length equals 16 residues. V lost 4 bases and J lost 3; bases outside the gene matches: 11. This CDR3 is CASSPRAGTGNYEQYF. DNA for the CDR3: TGCGCCAGCAGCCCACGGGCCGGGACAGGGAACTACGAGCAGTACTTC.

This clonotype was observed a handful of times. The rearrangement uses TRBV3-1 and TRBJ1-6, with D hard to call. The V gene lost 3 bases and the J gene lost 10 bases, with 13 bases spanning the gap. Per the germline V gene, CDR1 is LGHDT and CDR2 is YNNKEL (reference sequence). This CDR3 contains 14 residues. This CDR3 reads CASSQRRVGSPLHF. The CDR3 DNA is TGTGCCAGCAGCCAGCGAAGGGTAGGATCACCCCTCCACTTT.

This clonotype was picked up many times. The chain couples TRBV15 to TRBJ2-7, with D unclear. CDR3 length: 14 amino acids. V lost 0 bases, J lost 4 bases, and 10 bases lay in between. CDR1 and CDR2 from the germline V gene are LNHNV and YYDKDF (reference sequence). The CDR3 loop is CATSRDHGQYEQYF. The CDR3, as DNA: TGTGCCACCAGCAGAGATCATGGGCAGTACGAGCAGTACTTC. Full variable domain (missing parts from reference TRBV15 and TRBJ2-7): DAMVIQNPRYQVTQFGKPVTLSCSQTLNHNVMYWYQQKSSQAPKLLFHYYDKDFNNEADTPDNFQSRRPNTSFCFLDIRSPGLGDTAMYLCATSRDHGQYEQYFGPGTRLTVT.

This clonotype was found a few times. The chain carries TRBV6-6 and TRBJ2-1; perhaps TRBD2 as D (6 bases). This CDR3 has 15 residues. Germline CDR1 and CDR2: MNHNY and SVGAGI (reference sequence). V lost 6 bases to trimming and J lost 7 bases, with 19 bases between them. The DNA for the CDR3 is TGTGCCAGCAGCAGAAAAGCGGGCGCGGTAAATGAGCAGTTCTTC. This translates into CASSRKAGAVNEQFF.

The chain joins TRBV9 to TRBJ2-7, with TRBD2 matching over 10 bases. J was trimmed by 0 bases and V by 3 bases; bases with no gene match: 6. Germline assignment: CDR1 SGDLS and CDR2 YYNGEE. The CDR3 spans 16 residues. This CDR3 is CASSGISGRSSYEQYF. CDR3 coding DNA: TGTGCCAGCAGCGGGATTAGCGGGAGGTCCTCCTACGAGCAGTACTTC.